The rows below give T cell receptor beta chains drawn from one sample of a study of technical replicates of blood from a handful of donors. Repertoires were generated with immunoSEQ multiplex PCR, while TCRdb's copy carries only in-frame clones and drops some. Of 70,000 or so clones in the sample, over 80% were seen once. The sample consisted of PBMCs. Source of these receptors: a human donor in good health. Some clones in this sample may be carry-over from other donors' samples. The CDR3 runs from the conserved cysteine through the conserved F or W. A D gene is named only where the DNA matches it firmly. Clone sizes are given selectively: once, few, many, or a class where the clone is expanded.

D gene	clone size	J gene	V gene	CDR3 protein	CDR3 DNA
TRBD2	few	TRBJ2-5	TRBV6-5	CASSPGLETETQYF	TGTGCCAGCAGTCCCGGACTAGAGACGGAGACCCAGTACTTC
-	-	TRBJ1-3	TRBV7-2	CASSPEKGLGNTIYF	TGTGCCAGCAGCCCAGAAAAGGGGTTAGGAAACACCATATATTTT
-	-	TRBJ1-6	TRBV11-2	CASSANPGKNSPLHF	TGTGCCAGCAGCGCGAACCCGGGGAAAAATTCACCCCTCCACTTT
-	-	TRBJ2-1	TRBV5-4	CASSSTGKYNEQFF	TGTGCCAGCAGCTCGACCGGGAAGTACAATGAGCAGTTCTTC
-	-	TRBJ1-1	TRBV4-3	CASSHAGGGTEAFF	TGCGCCAGCAGCCACGCCGGGGGAGGCACTGAAGCTTTCTTT
-	few	TRBJ1-2	TRBV6-5	CASSYGQTNYGYTF	TGTGCCAGCAGTTACGGTCAGACTAACTATGGCTACACCTTC
-	-	TRBJ2-5	TRBV7-9	CASSFFLPRAYQETQYF	TGTGCCAGCAGCTTCTTTCTGCCGCGGGCGTACCAAGAGACCCAGTACTTC
-	once	TRBJ2-7	TRBV6-4	CASRSLNSDHPYEQYF	TGTGCCAGCAGATCACTAAATAGCGACCACCCCTACGAGCAGTACTTC
TRBD1	-	TRBJ1-1	TRBV4-1	CASSRGGQGSNTEAFF	TGCGCCAGCAGCCGGGGTGGACAGGGTTCGAACACTGAAGCTTTCTTT
TRBD2	-	TRBJ2-1	TRBV7-2	CASTPVAGGYNEQFF	TGTGCCAGCACACCGGTAGCGGGGGGGTACAATGAGCAGTTCTTC
-	-	TRBJ2-7	TRBV2	CASSVQGREPYEQYF	TGTGCCAGCAGTGTGCAGGGGCGGGAGCCCTACGAGCAGTACTTC
TRBD2	-	TRBJ2-7	TRBV5-1	CASSGEGLAGTSGEQYF	TGCGCCAGCAGCGGGGAGGGACTAGCGGGAACCTCGGGCGAGCAGTACTTC
TRBD1	-	TRBJ2-7	TRBV25-1	CASSWDRSDEQYF	TGTGCCAGCAGTTGGGACAGGTCGGACGAGCAGTACTTC
-	-	TRBJ2-5	TRBV10-3	CATVKGLIEGETQYF	TGTGCCACCGTCAAGGGGCTTATAGAAGGAGAGACCCAGTACTTC
-	once	TRBJ2-1	TRBV11-2	CASSPMPGLGNEQFF	TGTGCCAGCAGTCCTATGCCGGGACTGGGGAATGAGCAGTTCTTC
TRBD2	once	TRBJ2-6	TRBV11-2	CASSPREGGANVLTF	TGTGCCAGCAGCCCCAGGGAGGGTGGGGCCAACGTCCTGACTTTC
-	-	TRBJ2-7	TRBV5-6	CASSSRGEQYF	TGTGCCAGCAGCTCGAGGGGGGAGCAGTACTTC
-	once	TRBJ2-6	TRBV6-5	CAAQGISGANVLTF	TGTGCCGCACAGGGCATCTCTGGGGCCAACGTCCTGACTTTC
TRBD1	-	TRBJ1-1	TRBV7-3	CASSSTTGMNTEAFF	TGTGCCAGCAGCTCGACGACAGGGATGAACACTGAAGCTTTCTTT
-	once	TRBJ2-2	TRBV11-2	CASSFAGIPATTFTGELFF	TGTGCCAGCAGCTTCGCCGGTATTCCGGCAACTACCTTCACCGGGGAGCTGTTTTTT
TRBD2	-	TRBJ2-3	TRBV4-1	CASSQVMGGRTDTQYF	TGCGCCAGCAGCCAAGTTATGGGCGGGAGGACAGATACGCAGTATTTT
-	-	TRBJ2-1	TRBV30	CAWILRGANGEQFF	TGTGCCTGGATTCTCCGGGGGGCTAACGGTGAGCAGTTCTTC